These T cell receptor beta chains were read from a single sample in a study of beta chain features in type 1 diabetes. Some clones are missing from TCRdb's copy, which holds only in-frame ones; the method was immunoSEQ multiplex PCR. Here the sample spans hundreds of thousands of clones, around 15% being singletons. Sequencing was performed on naive CD4+ T cells from blood. These TCRs come from a man aged 18 to 30 in good health. CDR3s include the opening cysteine and the closing phenylalanine or tryptophan. Each record gives: clone size, D gene, J gene, V gene, CDR3 protein, CDR3 DNA. D genes are given only for firm matches. Clone size is not always given. Where it is, it says once, few, many or a class for expanded clones.

. . TRBJ2-5 TRBV25-1 CASRQQETQYF TGTGCCAGCAGGCAGCAAGAGACCCAGTACTTC
few . TRBJ1-2 TRBV25-1 CASSPLGGINYGYTF TGTGCCAGCAGTCCTCTCGGGGGGATTAATTATGGCTACACCTTC
few TRBD1 TRBJ2-5 TRBV5-6 CASSKTGTAVETQYF TGTGCCAGCAGCAAAACCGGGACAGCCGTAGAGACCCAGTACTTC
. . TRBJ1-1 TRBV29-1 CSVVEGNTEAFF TGCAGCGTTGTAGAAGGGAACACTGAAGCTTTCTTT
. TRBD1 TRBJ1-2 TRBV29-1 CSVGTGGYGYTF TGCAGCGTTGGGACAGGGGGCTATGGCTACACCTTC
. TRBD2 TRBJ2-1 TRBV11-2 CASSFLPAGAPSYNEQFF TGTGCCAGCAGCTTTCTTCCAGCGGGAGCCCCCTCCTACAATGAGCAGTTCTTC
few . TRBJ2-7 TRBV21-1 CASSKDETPFDYEQYF TGTGCCAGCAGCAAAGATGAGACACCCTTCGACTACGAGCAGTACTTC
once TRBD1 TRBJ2-5 TRBV5-1 CASSSGQTIQETQYF TGCGCCAGCAGCTCGGGACAGACAATCCAAGAGACCCAGTACTTC
few TRBD2 TRBJ2-3 TRBV5-4 CASSLGLAGLTDTQYF TGTGCCAGCAGCTTGGGCCTAGCGGGGCTCACAGATACGCAGTATTTT
once . TRBJ2-1 TRBV5-4 CASSLGAGFSYNEQFF TGTGCCAGCAGCTTGGGAGCAGGGTTCTCCTACAATGAGCAGTTCTTC
. . TRBJ2-3 TRBV4-2 CASSQDLRDSQYF TGTGCCAGCAGCCAAGACTTGCGGGACAGCCAGTATTTT
. TRBD2 TRBJ2-5 TRBV30 CAWSVRVVGGETQYF TGTGCCTGGAGTGTACGAGTGGTGGGGGGGGAGACCCAGTACTTC
few . TRBJ1-5 TRBV7-3 CASSLNGDLGQPQHF TGTGCCAGCAGCTTAAACGGGGATTTGGGTCAGCCCCAGCATTTT
. . TRBJ1-6 TRBV9 CASSVQSGGLAPLHF TGTGCCAGCAGCGTACAATCTGGGGGGCTAGCACCCCTCCACTTT
. . TRBJ2-5 TRBV28 CASSPQPETQYF TGTGCCAGCAGTCCTCAGCCTGAGACCCAGTACTTC
. TRBD1 TRBJ2-7 TRBV7-9 CASRLTGISYEQYF TGTGCCAGCAGACTGACAGGGATCTCCTACGAGCAGTACTTC
few TRBD1 TRBJ1-1 TRBV9 CASSAGQPEAFF TGTGCCAGCAGCGCGGGACAGCCTGAAGCTTTCTTT
. TRBD1 TRBJ1-1 TRBV7-2 CASSFTGTANTEAFF TGTGCCAGCAGCTTCACCGGGACAGCTAACACTGAAGCTTTCTTT
. . TRBJ1-5 TRBV6-6 CASIVGRGNQPQHF TGTGCCAGCATTGTTGGAAGGGGCAATCAGCCCCAGCATTTT
. . TRBJ1-2 TRBV29-1 CSAETGINYGYTF TGCAGCGCCGAGACCGGGATTAACTATGGCTACACCTTC
few . TRBJ2-5 TRBV9 CASSVAPGTSQETQYF TGTGCCAGCAGCGTAGCCCCAGGGACCTCCCAAGAGACCCAGTACTTC
. . TRBJ2-1 TRBV14 CASSQDRGSYNEQFF TGTGCCAGCAGCCAAGACAGGGGCTCCTACAATGAGCAGTTCTTC
. TRBD2 TRBJ2-2 TRBV9 CASTKYPGLAGGYTGELFF TGTGCCAGCACCAAGTACCCGGGACTAGCGGGAGGCTACACCGGGGAGCTGTTTTTT
few . TRBJ2-1 TRBV7-3 CASSHSTRKTSYNEQFF TGTGCCAGCAGCCATTCGACGAGAAAGACCTCCTACAATGAGCAGTTCTTC
few . TRBJ2-2 TRBV7-2 CASSLFGGFQAGELFF TGTGCCAGCAGCTTATTCGGCGGGTTTCAAGCCGGGGAGCTGTTTTTT
. . TRBJ2-5 TRBV28 CASSLGRLETQYF TGTGCCAGCAGTTTAGGCAGGCTAGAGACCCAGTACTTC
. . TRBJ2-3 TRBV28 CASSPLRLSSGTDTQYF TGTGCCAGCAGTCCCCTCCGACTTAGCTCGGGCACAGATACGCAGTATTTT
few . TRBJ1-2 TRBV28 CASSLDRYYGYTF TGTGCCAGCAGTCTGGACAGATACTATGGCTACACCTTC
few . TRBJ2-5 TRBV29-1 CSVAPTAQETQYF TGCAGCGTTGCTCCGACGGCTCAAGAGACCCAGTACTTC
. . TRBJ2-4 TRBV4-3 CASSQELAPWGYIAKNIQYF TGCGCCAGCAGCCAAGAGCTAGCGCCTTGGGGTTATATAGCCAAAAACATTCAGTACTTC
. TRBD2 TRBJ2-1 TRBV10-3 CAISGTSGNHNEQFF TGTGCCATCAGTGGGACTAGCGGCAACCACAATGAGCAGTTCTTC
few . TRBJ1-1 TRBV7-2 CASSLGTMNTEAFF TGTGCCAGCAGCTTAGGGACAATGAACACTGAAGCTTTCTTT
. . TRBJ1-6 TRBV6-6 CASSYSVGVGSPLHF TGTGCCAGCAGTTACTCGGTCGGGGTTGGGTCACCCCTCCACTTT
. TRBD1 TRBJ2-4 TRBV9 CASSVEGGSKNIQYF TGTGCCAGCAGCGTAGAAGGGGGCTCCAAAAACATTCAGTACTTC
. TRBD1 TRBJ1-1 TRBV30 CAWSGDRMNTEAFF TGTGCCTGGAGTGGGGACAGGATGAACACTGAAGCTTTCTTT
once . TRBJ1-2 TRBV15 CATSRDKQGRTLGYTF TGTGCCACCAGCAGAGATAAACAGGGACGGACTCTAGGCTACACCTTC
. . TRBJ1-2 TRBV30 CAWISRLSGMYGYTF TGTGCCTGGATCTCAAGGCTGTCTGGCATGTATGGCTACACCTTC
few TRBD1 TRBJ1-4 TRBV28 CASSLPRRDRAANEKLFF TGTGCCAGCAGTTTACCCCGACGAGACAGGGCCGCTAATGAAAAACTGTTTTTT
. TRBD2 TRBJ2-1 TRBV7-2 CASSLGLAEGFNEQFF TGTGCCAGCAGCTTAGGACTAGCGGAGGGGTTCAATGAGCAGTTCTTC
. . TRBJ1-5 TRBV5-4 CASSLGQNSNQPQHF TGTGCCAGCAGCTTGGGACAGAATAGCAATCAGCCCCAGCATTTT
. . TRBJ2-6 TRBV27 CASSLSILRRGRVGANVLTF TGTGCCAGCAGTTTATCGATCCTTCGAAGGGGCCGTGTTGGGGCCAACGTCCTGACTTTC
. . TRBJ2-1 TRBV10-3 CAISEAGEQFF TGTGCCATCAGTGAGGCTGGTGAGCAGTTCTTC
few . TRBJ2-7 TRBV27 CASSFLYGEQYF TGTGCCAGCAGTTTTCTATACGGCGAGCAGTACTTC
once . TRBJ2-1 TRBV29-1 CSSGAWDGTNEQFF TGCAGCTCCGGGGCCTGGGACGGGACGAATGAGCAGTTCTTC
few . TRBJ2-3 TRBV4-1 CASSQDPYTDTQYF TGCGCCAGCAGCCAAGATCCCTACACAGATACGCAGTATTTT
. . TRBJ1-2 TRBV9 CASSVGKRGDGYTF TGTGCCAGCAGCGTAGGAAAGAGGGGTGATGGCTACACCTTC
few TRBD2 TRBJ2-7 TRBV7-9 CASSRTVTREGLEQYF TGTGCCAGCAGCCGTACGGTCACGCGGGAGGGCCTCGAGCAGTACTTC
few TRBD2 TRBJ2-7 TRBV23-1 CASSQSSDIIAGGSSYEQYF TGCGCCAGCAGTCAATCGAGTGACATTATAGCGGGGGGGAGCTCCTACGAGCAGTACTTC
. . TRBJ1-2 TRBV18 CASSPLGGDGYTF TGTGCCAGCTCACCATTGGGCGGGGATGGCTACACCTTC
. . TRBJ1-2 TRBV18 CASSPNIPTESSYGYTF TGTGCCAGCTCACCAAACATCCCAACAGAATCGAGCTATGGCTACACCTTC
. TRBD1 TRBJ1-1 TRBV29-1 CSVAEDRGLNGAFF TGCAGCGTTGCCGAAGACAGGGGGCTCAATGGAGCTTTCTTT
. . TRBJ1-2 TRBV6-6 CASSYVLGYTF TGTGCCAGCAGTTACGTGCTTGGCTACACCTTC
. . TRBJ1-1 TRBV14 CASRSTGATREAFF TGTGCCAGCAGATCCACAGGAGCGACACGTGAAGCTTTCTTT
few . TRBJ2-5 TRBV4-1 CASSQGNTLGETQYF TGCGCCAGCAGCCAAGGAAACACCTTAGGGGAGACCCAGTACTTC
. TRBD1 TRBJ1-2 TRBV4-3 CASSQRDRAYGYTF TGCGCCAGCAGCCAAAGGGACAGAGCCTATGGCTACACCTTC